The 4 T cell receptor beta chains below come from one sample, sequenced in a study of T cell repertoires in cytomegalovirus infection. These receptors have no known antigen. TCRdb reanalysed the reads using MiXCR and keeps one entry per CDR3 protein. The table includes approximately 1,000,000 distinct CDR3 sequences, roughly a third detected once. Specimen: cultured CD8+ T cells from PBMCs, collected from culture after CMV antigen stimulation. The source is a human donor in good health (CMV status not recorded). Some clones in this sample may be carry-over from other donors' samples.

In this sample, this clonotype turned up a few times. The chain is built from TRBV13 and TRBJ1-6; 8 bases are a match to TRBD1. The length of the CDR3 is 14 residues. The junction had 5 bases not matched to a gene; V was cut back by 4 bases and J by 9 bases. The V gene's germline CDR1 is PRHDT and CDR2 FYEKMQ (reference sequence). The CDR3 coding sequence is TGTGCCAGCAGCTCACGGACAGGGATTTCACCCCTCCACTTT. Translating gives CASSSRTGISPLHF.

V usage is TRBV27 and J usage is TRBJ1-1, with D uncertain. This CDR3 is 14 amino acids long. V lost 6 bases and J 1 base, leaving 12 bases between the germline ends. Per the germline V gene, CDR1 is MNHEY and CDR2 is SMNVEV (reference sequence). In DNA form, the CDR3 reads TGTGCCAGCAGAGTCCCGTACCAGAACACTGAAGCTTTCTTT. It codes for CASRVPYQNTEAFF.

The chain recombines TRBV10-2 with TRBJ2-7; 8 nucleotides agree with TRBD2. Trimming took 7 bases from V and 3 from J; bases not matched to a gene: 8. Germline-derived CDR1 and CDR2 are WSHSY and SAAADI. This CDR3 region has 14 residues. The CDR3 spells CASNDGGGDYEQYF. The CDR3 DNA sequence: TGCGCCAGCAACGACGGGGGGGGGGACTACGAGCAGTACTTC.

The V and J genes are TRBV23-1 and TRBJ2-2; D not certain. TRBV23-1 is an ORF; its function is uncertain. There are 15 residues in the CDR3. Deletions cut 3 bases from V and 0 bases from J, with 8 bases between. CDR3 sequence: CASSQKKSNTGELFF. CDR3 DNA sequence: TGCGCCAGCAGTCAGAAGAAATCGAACACCGGGGAGCTGTTTTTT.